The 28 T cell receptor beta chains reported below all come from one sample, sequenced in a study of Graves' ophthalmopathy and Graves' hyperthyroidism. Using RNA transcripts, the TCR beta CDR3 regions were amplified. An initial RT-PCR round employing HTBI primers preceded a second-round multiplex PCR. TCRdb called the multiplex PCR reads again in MiXCR, with one record for every CDR3 protein. Of approximately 1.2 million distinct CDR3 sequences in the sample, about 35% are singletons; the top ten hold around 10%. The sample taken for sequencing was peripheral blood or thyroid tissue (not recorded which). The receptors derive from an adult man with Graves' hyperthyroidism.

The genes are TRBV30 and TRBJ2-7; tentative D call: TRBD2 (6 bases). Germline V CDR1 and CDR2: GTSNPN, SVGIG (reference sequence). The CDR3 has 15 residues. V shed 0 bases and J shed 6 bases, with 18 bases lying between them. DNA of the CDR3: TGTGCCTGGAGTGTACGAGGGAGGATAGTTGTCGAGCAGTACTTC. Residues: CAWSVRGRIVVEQYF.

The chain recombines TRBV29-1 with TRBJ1-2, with D possibly TRBD1 on 5 matching bases. CDR3 length: 12 amino acids. The V and J ends lost 7 bases and 8 bases respectively, with 17 bases between them. From germline, CDR1 is SQVTM and CDR2 ANQGSEA. The CDR3 region has the DNA TGCAGCGGGGGGACCGACCCTTGGGGCTACACCTTC. Its translation is CSGGTDPWGYTF.

At least ten counts were recorded for this clonotype. The chain joins TRBV7-9 to TRBJ1-1; D gene ambiguous. The V gene's germline CDR1 is SEHNR and CDR2 FQNEAQ (reference sequence). Trimming cost V 6 bases and J 4 bases, with 18 bases left between them. CDR3 length: 15 residues. This CDR3 reads CASSQPGPRGTEAFF. CDR3 bases: TGTGCCAGCAGTCAGCCGGGCCCCCGCGGCACTGAAGCTTTCTTT.

The CDR3 is CASSNRDDEKLFF. The CDR3 region has the DNA TGTGCCAGCAGCAACCGGGACGATGAAAAACTGTTTTTT. The V call is TRBV6-1, the J call TRBJ1-4; D is possibly TRBD1 (5 bases). In germline, CDR1 is MNHNS, CDR2 SASEGT. Trimming shortened V by 6 bases and J by 6 bases, and 11 bases separated the two germline ends. The CDR3 extends over 13 amino acids.

The V gene is TRBV19, the J gene TRBJ1-5; 7 bases are a match to TRBD1. The CDR3 length is 14 residues. With V trimmed by 10 bases and J by 6 bases, 12 bases remained unmatched. CDR1 is LNHDA, CDR2 SQIVND, per germline (reference sequence). The CDR3 sequence is CATGGQAGSQPQHF. For the CDR3, the DNA is TGTGCCACAGGAGGACAGGCCGGTAGTCAGCCCCAGCATTTT.

V gene TRBV15 combines with J gene TRBJ2-7; 7 nucleotides align to TRBD2. Trimming at V came to 0 bases and at J to 2 bases, leaving 4 bases not matched to a gene. In germline, CDR1 is LNHNV, CDR2 YYDKDF (reference sequence). The CDR3 is 15 residues long. In DNA form, the CDR3 reads TGTGCCACCAGCAGAGACGGGGAGGGCACCTACGAGCAGTACTTC. Amino acids: CATSRDGEGTYEQYF.

The sample holds many counts of this clonotype. The chain recombines TRBV14 with TRBJ1-2, with a weak D call TRBD1 (5 bases). CDR1 is SGHDN and CDR2 is FVKESK in the germline V gene. The CDR3 is 15 residues long. Deletions cut 1 base from V and 6 bases from J, with 15 bases between. This CDR3 reads CASSQAPRDRNGYTF. As DNA, the CDR3 is TGTGCCAGCAGCCAAGCTCCGCGGGACCGGAATGGCTACACCTTC.

This clonotype has a handful of counts. The chain carries TRBV2 and TRBJ1-6; D is unresolved. Germline V gene data show CDR1 as SNHLY and CDR2 as FYNNEI. Trimming pared 5 bases from V and 10 bases from J, leaving 15 bases between. The CDR3 contains 14 residues. Here the CDR3 reads CASSPNTGGSPLHF. CDR3 coding DNA: TGTGCCAGCAGTCCCAACACGGGCGGATCACCCCTCCACTTT.

This chain uses TRBV7-6 with TRBJ1-1; 7 bases match TRBD1. Germline CDR1 and CDR2: SGHVS and FNYEAQ. Trimming at V came to 4 bases and at J to 11 bases, leaving 4 bases not matched to a gene. The CDR3 sequence is 11 residues long. The CDR3 sequence is CASSSTGAAFF. Written as DNA, the CDR3 is TGTGCCAGCAGCTCTACAGGGGCCGCTTTCTTT. Variable domain in full (rest from reference TRBV7-6 and TRBJ1-1): GAGVSQSPRYKVTKRGQDVALRCDPISGHVSLYWYRQALGQGPEFLTYFNYEAQQDKSGLPNDRFSAERPEGSISTLTIQRTEQRDSAMYRCASSSTGAAFFGQGTRLTVV.

This chain links TRBV10-2 with TRBJ1-2; TRBD1 aligns across 8 bases. J lost 7 bases, V lost 4 bases, and 11 bases had no gene match. Germline V gives CDR1 WSHSY, CDR2 SAAADI. The CDR3 spans 15 residues. The CDR3 sequence: CASSAPLTGVRGYTF. In DNA form, the CDR3 reads TGCGCCAGCAGTGCCCCGTTGACAGGGGTTCGTGGCTACACCTTC.

This clonotype was counted a few times. The V call is TRBV18, the J call TRBJ1-5; D not certain. The V and J ends lost 8 bases and 3 bases respectively, with 11 bases between them. The CDR3 runs 13 residues. CDR1 is KGHSH, CDR2 LQKENI, per germline. The CDR3 loop reads CASQSGSNQPQHF. The DNA of the CDR3 is TGTGCCAGCCAGTCCGGGTCCAATCAGCCCCAGCATTTT.

This clonotype was observed at least ten times. The genes are TRBV10-2 and TRBJ1-1, with D tentatively TRBD1 (6 bases). The germline gives CDR1 WSHSY, CDR2 SAAADI. This CDR3 is built from 12 residues. V was trimmed by 8 bases and J by 1 base, leaving 8 bases between them. CDR3 protein: CASGTPNTEAFF. Here the CDR3 DNA reads TGCGCCAGCGGGACACCGAACACTGAAGCTTTCTTT.

Concerning this clonotype: This could be a read error, since a much larger clone is one nucleotide away. The rearrangement links TRBV29-1 to TRBJ2-2, with 7 bases matching TRBD2. The length of the CDR3 is 15 residues. In germline, CDR1 is SQVTM, CDR2 ANQGSEA. CDR3 in DNA: TGCAGCGTTGCTGGGCTAGCGGACAACACCCGGGAGCTGTTTTTT. Its protein product is CSVAGLADNTRELFF.

This chain joins TRBV7-2 and TRBJ2-5; the D gene is possibly TRBD2 (6 bases). The ends were cut back, 5 bases at V and 9 bases at J, with 22 bases in the middle. The CDR3 sequence is 15 residues long. The V gene's germline CDR1 is SGHTA and CDR2 FQGNSA. The CDR3 here is CASSLDRGGIKAQYF. CDR3 coding DNA: TGTGCCAGCAGCCTAGATCGCGGCGGGATTAAGGCCCAGTACTTC.

The gene calls are TRBV19 and TRBJ1-5; no firm D call. Germline CDR1 and CDR2: LNHDA and SQIVND (reference sequence). The ends were cut back, 5 bases at V and 6 bases at J, with 17 bases in the middle. The CDR3 contains 15 residues. The CDR3 bases are TGTGCCAGTAGTTTTACAGCTCAAAGACGTCAGCCCCAGCATTTT. The encoded protein is CASSFTAQRRQPQHF.

This clonotype was observed many times. V and J are TRBV29-1 and TRBJ1-5, with 8 bases identical to TRBD1. The CDR3 spans 13 residues. The V gene's germline CDR1 is SQVTM and CDR2 ANQGSEA. The trim removed 6 bases at V and 4 bases at J, leaving 5 bases unmatched. In DNA, the CDR3 is TGCAGCGTCGTGGACAGGGCTAATCAGCCCCAGCATTTT. This sequence encodes CSVVDRANQPQHF.

This clonotype was observed at least ten times. This chain connects TRBV15 to TRBJ1-2; TRBD1 aligns across 7 bases. This CDR3 has 14 residues. Trimming cost V 10 bases and J 6 bases; bases outside gene matches: 14. The germline V gene encodes CDR1 LNHNV and CDR2 YYDKDF (reference sequence). DNA of the CDR3: TGTGCCATTCCGCGAAGACAGGGAACTGATGGCTACACCTTC. Its translation is CAIPRRQGTDGYTF.

Details on this clonotype: One junction end disagrees with the germline gene, perhaps due to a read error. This rearrangement joins TRBV10-3 to TRBJ1-2, with TRBD1 identical over 8 bases. Germline V lookup: CDR1 ENHRY, CDR2 SYGVKD. CDR3 length: 16 amino acids. The CDR3 protein is CASSLSPTGAFGGYTF. The CDR3 region has the DNA TGTGCCAGCAGTTTATCTCCGACAGGGGCTTTTGGTGGCTACACCTTC.

This clonotype has a count of ten or more. The chain recombines TRBV15 with TRBJ1-2; 9 nucleotides match TRBD1. Looked up from germline, CDR1 is LNHNV and CDR2 is YYDKDF (reference sequence). This CDR3 is built from 15 residues. The V and J ends lost 3 bases and 7 bases, in that order; junction bases with no gene match: 9. CDR3 bases: TGTGCCACCAGCAGGGGACAGGGAGAAGAAACTGGCTACACCTTC. Residues: CATSRGQGEETGYTF.

This clonotype was counted between two and nine times. The rearrangement links TRBV9 to TRBJ2-7, with 14 bases aligning to TRBD2. With V trimmed by 3 bases and J by 4 bases, 6 bases remained unmatched. The CDR3 length is 16 residues. CDR1 and CDR2 from the germline V gene are SGDLS and YYNGEE. CDR3 bases: TGTGCCAGCAGCGCACGACTAGCGGGGGGGTTTTACGAGCAGTACTTC. Encoded protein: CASSARLAGGFYEQYF.

There are many counts of this clonotype. V usage is TRBV7-7 and J usage is TRBJ2-5, with D perhaps matching TRBD1 or TRBD2 (5 bases each). Germline V CDR1 and CDR2: SSHAT, FNYEAQ (reference sequence). Trimming shortened V by 5 bases and J by 5 bases, and 18 bases separated the two germline ends. CDR3 length equals 15 residues. CDR3: CASSVNPGPEETQYF. The CDR3 coding sequence is TGTGCCAGCAGCGTAAATCCGGGACCAGAGGAGACCCAGTACTTC.

Turning to this clonotype: A much larger clone differs from this one at a single base, so this may be a read error. This chain connects TRBV25-1 to TRBJ2-7; D uncertain. Germline CDR1 MGHDK, CDR2 SYGVNS. V lost 4 bases, J lost 2 bases, and 15 bases lay in between. There are 15 residues in the CDR3. The CDR3 loop is CASSGWGAETYEQYF. The DNA for the CDR3 is TGTGCCAGCAGTGGATGGGGTGCTGAAACCTACGAGCAGTACTTC.

This clonotype was seen just once. The chain carries TRBV20-1 and TRBJ2-5; D is unclear. The CDR3 consists of 13 residues. The germline V and J ends were trimmed by 1 base and 2 bases, with 8 bases remaining between them. In germline, CDR1 is DFQATT, CDR2 SNEGSKA (reference sequence). The CDR3 DNA reads TGCAGTGCTAGAGGGCTCGTACAAGAGACCCAGTACTTC. Protein: CSARGLVQETQYF.

The table lists this clonotype with many counts. The V call is TRBV20-1, the J call TRBJ1-5; no firm D call. This CDR3 has 16 residues. V was cut by 0 bases and J by 3 bases, with 15 bases left in between. Germline CDR1 is DFQATT and CDR2 is SNEGSKA (reference sequence). The CDR3 loop reads CSAREFGQASNQPQHF. CDR3 sequence (DNA): TGCAGTGCTAGAGAGTTCGGGCAGGCCTCCAATCAGCCCCAGCATTTT.

V gene TRBV2 combines with J gene TRBJ2-7; D assignment may be TRBD1 or TRBD2 (5 bases each). The V end was cut by 6 bases, the J end by 7 bases, with 16 bases between. Germline V CDR1 and CDR2: SNHLY, FYNNEI. This CDR3 region has 13 residues. The CDR3 reads CASRRDAEEEQYF. Here the CDR3 DNA reads TGTGCCAGCAGGAGGGACGCGGAGGAGGAGCAGTACTTC.

Notes on this clonotype: A much larger clone lies a single base off, so this may be a read error. The gene calls are TRBV7-8 and TRBJ2-7; D may be TRBD2 (6 bases). Germline V CDR1 and CDR2: SGHVS, FQNEAQ. The CDR3 extends over 15 amino acids. V lost 5 bases and J lost 2, with 16 bases in between. The CDR3 region is CASSLLEGLTYEQYF. The CDR3 DNA reads TGTGCCAGCAGCCTGTTGGAGGGGCTCACCTACGAGCAGTACTTC.

The chain is built from TRBV7-9 and TRBJ2-7; D is uncertain. This CDR3 has 15 residues. Trimming cost V 3 bases and J 2 bases, with 14 bases left between them. The V gene's germline CDR1 is SEHNR and CDR2 FQNEAQ (reference sequence). CDR3 coding DNA: TGTGCCAGCAGCTTGCTGGGTGCAAGTGCCTACGAGCAGTACTTC. Translated, it gives CASSLLGASAYEQYF. The full variable domain, with the rest looked up from reference TRBV7-9 and TRBJ2-7, is DTGVSQNPRHKITKRGQNVTFRCDPISEHNRLYWYRQTLGQGPEFLTYFQNEAQLEKSRLLSDRFSAERPKGSFSTLEIQRTEQGDSAMYLCASSLLGASAYEQYFGPGTRLTVT.

At least ten counts were recorded for this clonotype. The chain couples TRBV15 to TRBJ1-5; no clear D. This CDR3 is built from 15 residues. CDR1 and CDR2 (germline): LNHNV, YYDKDF (reference sequence). Trimming left V 0 bases short and J 3 bases short, with 9 bases between. DNA of the CDR3: TGTGCCACCAGCAGAGATCTGATGTACAATCAGCCCCAGCATTTT. It yields the protein CATSRDLMYNQPQHF.